One and the same sample provided the 31 T cell receptor beta chains below, sequenced in a study of spatial heterogeneity in lung cancer. Study-wide results and caveats: Mutation counts in tumors were tracked by counts of expanded intratumoral alpha and beta TCRs.

This sample's time point: sample taken at primary tumor resection. Their target antigens are unknown. From the 5' RACE reads, TCRdb called clonotypes with MiXCR, one entry per CDR3 protein. This sample has about 3,100 distinct CDR3 sequences, with roughly 12% found just once. The material sequenced was lung tumor tissue, taken at surgery. These TCRs come from a male donor with early-stage non-small cell lung cancer.

This clonotype occurred a few times. This chain joins TRBV19 and TRBJ2-1; tentatively, D is TRBD2 (5 bases). Germline CDR1 and CDR2: LNHDA and SQIVND (reference sequence). V lost 7 bases to trimming and J lost 0 bases, with 10 bases between them. The CDR3 extends over 14 amino acids. As DNA, the CDR3 is TGTGCCAGTAACCAGCGGAGCTCCTACAATGAGCAGTTCTTC. Translated: CASNQRSSYNEQFF.

By its share, this clonotype is medium-sized. This rearrangement joins TRBV19 to TRBJ2-5; TRBD2 aligns across 9 bases. Trimming cost V 6 bases and J 4 bases; bases outside gene matches: 0. This CDR3 contains 12 residues. In germline, CDR1 is LNHDA, CDR2 SQIVND (reference sequence). CDR3 sequence reads: CASRLAGETQYF. The CDR3 nucleotides are TGTGCCAGTAGACTAGCGGGAGAGACCCAGTACTTC. The full variable domain, completed using reference TRBV19 and TRBJ2-5, is DGGITQSPKYLFRKEGQNVTLSCEQNLNHDAMYWYRQDPGQGLRLIYYSQIVNDFQKGDIAEGYSVSREKKESFPLTVTSAQKNPTAFYLCASRLAGETQYFGPGTRLLVL.

The chain employs TRBV2 and TRBJ1-6; D remains ambiguous. Per germline, CDR1 SNHLY and CDR2 FYNNEI. This CDR3 has 14 residues. V was trimmed by 1 base and J by 7 bases, leaving 8 bases between them. The CDR3, as DNA: TGTGCCAGCAGTGAAGGAGGCAGAAATTCACCCCTCCACTTT. It specifies CASSEGGRNSPLHF.

V is TRBV7-3 and J is TRBJ2-1, with 9 bases lining up with TRBD2. Germline CDR1 reads SGHTA; CDR2 reads FQGTGA. The V gene end was trimmed by 2 bases and the J gene end by 5 bases; junction bases not matched to a gene: 13. The CDR3 has 18 amino acids. CDR3 sequence reads: CASSLGAGGGGADNEQFF. The CDR3 region has the DNA TGTGCCAGCAGCTTAGGGGCTGGGGGCGGGGGGGCCGACAATGAGCAGTTCTTC.

The chain links TRBV18 to TRBJ1-1; D uncertain. V was cut by 4 bases and J by 11 bases, with 11 bases left in between. This CDR3 comprises 11 residues. In germline, CDR1 is KGHSH, CDR2 LQKENI. Written as DNA, the CDR3 is TGTGCCAGCTCACTAGGGCCGAAGGCTTTCTTT. This sequence encodes CASSLGPKAFF.

By share, this clonotype counts as large. The V and J genes are TRBV4-3 and TRBJ2-1; 10 positions agree with TRBD2. V lost 5 bases, J lost 8 bases, and 9 bases stayed unmatched. The CDR3 extends over 15 amino acids. CDR1 and CDR2 (germline): LGHNA, YSLEER. CDR3 DNA: TGCGCCAGCAGCAATAGCGGGGGGTCCTGGGATGAGCAGTTCTTC. It codes for CASSNSGGSWDEQFF.

By proportion, this clonotype is medium-sized (0.01 to 0.1%). J is TRBJ2-7 and V is TRBV7-8; 9 bases are shared with TRBD1. This CDR3 has 13 amino acids. Per germline, CDR1 SGHVS and CDR2 FQNEAQ. J was trimmed by 3 bases and V by 4 bases; bases with no gene match: 1. The DNA of the CDR3 is TGTGCCAGCAGCTCGGACAGGGGCTACGAGCAGTACTTC. Its translation is CASSSDRGYEQYF.

By share, this clonotype counts as medium-sized. One end of the junction is discordant with germline, which a read error may explain. V usage is TRBV7-2 and J usage is TRBJ1-4; D unclear. The CDR3 extends over 14 amino acids. Germline assignment: CDR1 SGHTA and CDR2 FQGNSA. CDR3 region: CASSLAGSDEKLFF. The CDR3 region has the DNA TGTGCCAGCAGCCTAGCGGGGTCTGATGAAAAACTGTTTTTT.

Relative to its sample, this clonotype is medium-sized. This chain links TRBV6-6 with TRBJ2-3; no clear D. V gave up 2 bases and J gave up 4 bases, with 4 bases separating them. Germline-derived CDR1 and CDR2 are MNHNY and SVGAGI (reference sequence). The CDR3 is made up of 12 amino acids. The chain's CDR3 is CASSYGPDTQYF. The CDR3 DNA follows: TGTGCCAGCAGTTACGGCCCAGATACGCAGTATTTT.

This clonotype is categorized as medium-sized. The chain joins TRBV29-1 to TRBJ2-7; TRBD1 is a possible D gene (5 bases). The V end was cut by 7 bases, the J end by 6 bases, with 13 bases between. The CDR3 totals 11 residues. Germline values: CDR1 SQVTM, CDR2 ANQGSEA. The CDR3: CSAGHTGEQYF. The CDR3 DNA reads TGCAGCGCAGGACACACGGGCGAGCAGTACTTC.

This clonotype is medium-sized (0.01 to 0.1%) by share. The chain has TRBV7-2 and TRBJ2-3; TRBD2 aligns across 7 bases. V was pared by 6 bases and J by 1 base, with 7 bases of the junction left unmatched. Looked up from germline, CDR1 is SGHTA and CDR2 is FQGNSA. The CDR3 length is 15 residues. The CDR3, as DNA: TGTGCCAGCAGACCGAGCGGGGCGGGCACAGATACGCAGTATTTT. Amino acid sequence: CASRPSGAGTDTQYF.

Sample share makes this clonotype medium-sized. The V call is TRBV30, the J call TRBJ2-3, with 8 bases matching TRBD2. Unmatched junction bases numbered 14, after V lost 3 bases and J lost 3 bases. Germline values: CDR1 GTSNPN, CDR2 SVGIG (reference sequence). This CDR3 contains 17 residues. CDR3 region: CAWRPGRGGIRTDTQYF. Here the CDR3 DNA reads TGTGCCTGGAGACCGGGACGGGGGGGGATTAGGACAGATACGCAGTATTTT.

By share of the sample, this clonotype is large. The chain uses TRBV27 and TRBJ1-2; 8 bases map to TRBD1. After removal of 4 bases from V and 8 bases from J, the junction contained 9 bases not matched to a gene. The length of the CDR3 is 14 residues. Germline assignment: CDR1 MNHEY and CDR2 SMNVEV (reference sequence). The CDR3 region is CASSSGTGSKGYTF. The CDR3 nucleotides read TGTGCCAGCAGTTCCGGGACAGGTTCGAAAGGCTACACCTTC.

By its share, this clonotype is medium-sized (0.01 to 0.1%). The chain uses TRBV7-2 and TRBJ1-5; D gene uncertain. Germline V CDR1 and CDR2: SGHTA, FQGNSA. With 5 bases removed from V and 6 bases from J, the gap between germline ends came to 17 bases. The CDR3 runs 15 residues. CDR3 region: CASSPTGIQSQPQHF. CDR3 DNA sequence: TGTGCCAGCAGCCCGACGGGGATACAAAGTCAGCCCCAGCATTTT.

This clonotype was seen a handful of times. The chain is built from TRBV7-2 and TRBJ1-1, with D uncertain. The CDR3 sequence is 14 residues long. The germline CDR1 and CDR2 sequences are SGHTA and FQGNSA. V lost 1 base and J 4 bases, leaving 10 bases between the germline ends. CDR3 residues: CASSLGGRGTEAFF. CDR3 bases: TGTGCCAGCAGCTTAGGCGGGAGAGGCACTGAAGCTTTCTTT.

The chain carries TRBV11-3 and TRBJ1-5, with D uncertain. V was pared by 4 bases and J by 11 bases, with 12 bases between. Germline V gene data show CDR1 as SGHNT and CDR2 as YENEEA. There are 12 residues in the CDR3. CDR3 sequence: CASSSVQRAQHF. In nucleotides, the CDR3 is TGTGCCAGCAGCTCTGTTCAGAGGGCCCAGCATTTT.

The chain couples TRBV6-1 to TRBJ2-1; no definite D call. Germline V gene lookup returns CDR1 MNHNS and CDR2 SASEGT. V was pared by 6 bases and J by 5 bases, with 8 bases between. This CDR3 has 12 residues. CDR3: CASSPRNNEQFF. The CDR3 DNA sequence: TGTGCCAGCAGCCCTAGAAACAATGAGCAGTTCTTC.

This clonotype is classed as medium-sized (0.01 to 0.1%). The chain links TRBV6-2 or TRBV6-3 to TRBJ1-2; no clear D. Deletions cut 8 bases from V and 4 bases from J, with 14 bases between. Germline CDR1 MNHEY, CDR2 SVGEGT. The CDR3 is 13 amino acids. The CDR3 reads CASSTTILYGYTF. In DNA form, the CDR3 reads TGTGCCAGCTCTACTACGATCCTCTATGGCTACACCTTC.

A single count supports this clonotype. The chain combines TRBV27 with TRBJ2-1, with a weak D call TRBD2 (5 bases). Germline loops: CDR1 MNHEY, CDR2 SMNVEV (reference sequence). The CDR3 has 15 residues. Trimming took off 2 bases at V and 3 bases at J, with 11 bases between the two ends. The DNA of the CDR3 is TGTGCCAGCAGTTTACCGGGAAAGGGCTACAATGAGCAGTTCTTC. This translates into CASSLPGKGYNEQFF.

By its share, this clonotype is medium-sized. This chain connects TRBV5-1 to TRBJ1-6; a possible D gene is TRBD1 (5 bases). CDR1 SGHRS and CDR2 YFSETQ come from the germline V gene. This CDR3 spans 14 amino acids. V gave up 4 bases and J gave up 4 bases, with 9 bases separating them. Written as DNA, the CDR3 is TGCGCCAGCAGCCTGGGACTTTATAATTCACCCCTCCACTTT. It specifies CASSLGLYNSPLHF.

The rearrangement uses TRBV24-1 and TRBJ2-1; 7 bases are a match to TRBD1. V dropped 8 bases and J dropped 2; count of bases not matched to a gene: 8. Germline V CDR1 and CDR2: KGHDR, SFDVKD. There are 15 residues in the CDR3. The CDR3 loop reads CATTTDRLPYNEQFF. The CDR3 bases are TGTGCCACCACCACGGACAGGCTACCCTACAATGAGCAGTTCTTC.

This clonotype has at least ten counts. This chain joins TRBV5-1 and TRBJ2-1; D is ambiguous. CDR1 is SGHRS, CDR2 YFSETQ, per germline. The CDR3 contains 12 residues. Deletions cut 8 bases from V and 9 bases from J, with 15 bases between. CDR3 region: CASADVPSEQFF. CDR3 in DNA: TGCGCCAGTGCTGACGTTCCTAGTGAGCAGTTCTTC.

This clonotype counts as medium-sized. This chain joins TRBV7-3 and TRBJ2-1; a weak D match, TRBD2 (6 bases). V dropped 5 bases and J dropped 0 bases, with 14 bases sitting between them. Germline CDR1 SGHTA, CDR2 FQGTGA. This CDR3 region has 16 residues. CDR3 sequence: CASSPPSASSYNEQFF. CDR3 nucleotides: TGTGCCAGCAGCCCACCTAGCGCCAGCTCCTACAATGAGCAGTTCTTC. Variable domain in full (rest from reference TRBV7-3 and TRBJ2-1): GAGVSQTPSNKVTEKGKYVELRCDPISGHTALYWYRQSLGQGPEFLIYFQGTGAADDSGLPNDRFFAVRPEGSVSTLKIQRTERGDSAVYLCASSPPSASSYNEQFFGPGTRLTVL.

This clonotype showed up many times. The DNA for the CDR3 is TGTGCCAGCAGCTTACGGTTCGGGGATACGCAGTATTTT. This sequence encodes CASSLRFGDTQYF. V gene TRBV11-2 combines with J gene TRBJ2-3; D remains unclear. CDR1 and CDR2 from the germline V gene are SGHAT and FQNNGV. The CDR3 has 13 amino acids. V was shortened by 2 bases and J by 6 bases, with 9 bases between the two germline ends.

In its sample, this clonotype ranks as medium-sized. This chain uses TRBV29-1 with TRBJ2-2; D remains unclear. CDR3 length: 14 residues. CDR1 is SQVTM and CDR2 is ANQGSEA in the germline V gene. V lost 3 bases, J lost 0 bases, and 8 bases lay in between. As DNA, the CDR3 is TGCAGCGTTGAGAAAGGCTCGAACACCGGGGAGCTGTTTTTT. This gives the protein CSVEKGSNTGELFF.

In this sample, this clonotype is medium-sized (0.01 to 0.1%). The J gene is TRBJ1-5, the V gene TRBV20-1; the D is unclear. Germline V gene data show CDR1 as DFQATT and CDR2 as SNEGSKA (reference sequence). This CDR3 spans 15 amino acids. Trimming left V 6 bases short and J 0 bases short, with 15 bases between. CDR3 nucleotide sequence: TGCAGTGCAACCCAAAGGATAAATAGCAATCAGCCCCAGCATTTT. It specifies CSATQRINSNQPQHF.

This clonotype was observed a handful of times. The chain uses TRBV28 and TRBJ2-3, with 13 bases identical to TRBD2. The CDR3 spans 20 residues. Germline-derived CDR1 and CDR2 are MDHEN and SYDVKM. With 4 bases clipped from V and 0 bases from J, the junction kept 13 bases outside the gene matches. For the CDR3, the DNA is TGTGCCAGCAGTTCCCGTCACCGGGGACTAGCGGGACATAGCACAGATACGCAGTATTTT. The encoded protein is CASSSRHRGLAGHSTDTQYF.

This clonotype is termed large. The rearrangement links TRBV6-6 to TRBJ2-2; TRBD1 matches 7 bases. V trimming: 5 bases; J trimming: 3 bases; junction bases outside the gene matches: 6. This CDR3 has 15 amino acids. Germline V gene sequence: CDR1 MNHNY, CDR2 SVGAGI (reference sequence). The CDR3 loop is CASSTGTDYTGELFF. The CDR3 nucleotides are TGTGCCAGCAGTACCGGGACAGACTACACCGGGGAGCTGTTTTTT.

Only a few counts were recorded for this clonotype. This chain's CDR3 is CASSPSIDSYEQYF. CDR3 bases: TGTGCCAGTAGCCCCTCTATCGACTCCTACGAGCAGTACTTC. The chain is built from TRBV19 and TRBJ2-7; D is unclear. The V gene lost 6 bases and the J gene lost 0 bases, with 12 bases spanning the gap. The CDR3 runs 14 residues. Germline V gene data show CDR1 as LNHDA and CDR2 as SQIVND (reference sequence).

By sample share, this clonotype is large (0.1 to 1%). This chain links TRBV7-2 with TRBJ1-5; a weak D match, TRBD1 (5 bases). The CDR3 length is 14 residues. CDR1 and CDR2 (germline): SGHTA, FQGNSA. Trimming removed 5 bases at V and 0 bases at J, with 8 bases between. The CDR3 DNA is TGTGCCAGCAGCCACGACAGTAGCAATCAGCCCCAGCATTTT. Translating it yields CASSHDSSNQPQHF.

This clonotype is medium-sized in the sample. The rearrangement joins TRBV30 to TRBJ1-5; 12 nucleotides agree with TRBD1. The V segment lost 6 bases and the J segment 7 bases; nucleotides outside the gene matches: 7. This CDR3 is 14 amino acids long. CDR1 and CDR2 from the germline V gene are GTSNPN and SVGIG (reference sequence). Here the CDR3 DNA reads TGTGCCTGTAAAACCGGGACAGGGGGCCAGCCCCAGCATTTT. Its translation is CACKTGTGGQPQHF.